These 19 T cell receptor beta chains originate from one sample sequenced in a study of T cells in severe cutaneous drug reactions. TCR subtype-specific primers in iRepertoire multiplex PCR prepared libraries for bulk and single-cell sequencing. TCRdb reanalyzed the multiplex PCR reads, giving one entry per CDR3 protein sequence and no DNA. The sample has about 2,500 distinct CDR3 sequences. The patients sequenced had a carbamazepine-induced Stevens-Johnson syndrome or toxic epidermal necrolysis reaction. Sequencing was carried out using cells from a skin blister. These TCRs come from a human donor with toxic epidermal necrolysis, a severe cutaneous drug reaction.

The chain has TRBV12-3 or TRBV12-4 and TRBJ2-1. The CDR3 loop spans 14 amino acids. The CDR3 reads CASSLRESYNEQFF.

The chain employs TRBV6-6 and TRBJ2-1; no DNA is available, so the TRBD2 call from TCRdb remains unchecked. Germline V CDR1 and CDR2: MNHNY, SVGAGI (reference sequence). This CDR3 comprises 14 residues. The CDR3: CASSSASLHNEQFF.

The chain couples TRBV28 to TRBJ2-1; TCRdb names TRBD2, which stays unverified in the absence of DNA. Per germline, CDR1 MDHEN and CDR2 SYDVKM. This CDR3 spans 13 amino acids. The CDR3 loop is CASRVQRSNEQFF.

By frequency, this clonotype is large. The V and J genes are TRBV27 and TRBJ2-2. CDR1 is MNHEY and CDR2 is SMNVEV in the germline V gene (reference sequence). The CDR3 loop spans 15 amino acids. CDR3 sequence: CASSSYTVNTGELFF.

This rearrangement joins TRBV25-1 to TRBJ1-6. Germline lookup yields CDR1 MGHDK and CDR2 SYGVNS. This CDR3 region has 14 residues. CDR3 loop: CATHGSSYNSPLHF. The whole variable domain, filled in from reference TRBV25-1 and TRBJ1-6, reads EADIYQTPRYLVIGTGKKITLECSQTMGHDKMYWYQQDPGMELHLIHYSYGVNSTEKGDLSSESTVSRIRTEHFPLTLESARPSHTSQYLCATHGSSYNSPLHFGNGTRLTVT.

The V and J genes are TRBV7-6 and TRBJ1-4. The CDR3 contains 16 residues. CDR1 and CDR2 from the germline V gene are SGHVS and FNYEAQ. Here the CDR3 reads CASSPRGGSTNEKLFF.

The genes are TRBV6-2 or TRBV6-3 and TRBJ2-7; lacking DNA, the TRBD2 call made by TCRdb goes unchecked. CDR1 is MNHEY and CDR2 is SVGEGT in the germline V gene. There are 15 residues in the CDR3. The CDR3 spells CASSSIAVTAYEQYF.

The chain is built from TRBV19 and TRBJ2-4. This CDR3 is 13 amino acids long. Germline CDR1 is LNHDA and CDR2 is SQIVND (reference sequence). The CDR3 reads CASSTTDGNIQYF.

The rearrangement links TRBV25-1 to TRBJ2-7; TCRdb's D call of TRBD1 is untestable without DNA. Germline assignment: CDR1 MGHDK and CDR2 SYGVNS. The CDR3 is 14 residues long. The CDR3: CASRPGTGYLEQYF.

The rearrangement joins TRBV2 to TRBJ1-2; the TRBD1 assignment by TCRdb is unverifiable without DNA. The CDR3 spans 15 residues. Germline CDR1 SNHLY, CDR2 FYNNEI. Here the CDR3 reads CASSVLTVADYGYTF.

This clonotype is large by frequency. The genes are TRBV15 and TRBJ2-7; no DNA is available, so the TRBD1 call from TCRdb remains unchecked. The CDR3 runs 14 residues. CDR1 LNHNV and CDR2 YYDKDF come from the germline V gene (reference sequence). The CDR3 region is CATSRGNRGDEQYF.

This clonotype is called medium-sized based on its frequency. The rearrangement uses TRBV7-9 and TRBJ2-1; the TCRdb call, TRBD1, lacks DNA for checking. Per the germline V gene, CDR1 is SEHNR and CDR2 is FQNEAQ (reference sequence). This CDR3 has 15 amino acids. CDR3 amino acids: CASSLAGQGKETQFF.

The chain employs TRBV14 and TRBJ2-7. From germline, CDR1 is SGHDN and CDR2 FVKESK. The CDR3 loop spans 12 amino acids. The CDR3 sequence is CASSPGGGEQYF.

This clonotype is identified as medium-sized (0.01 to 0.1%) from frequency. The genes are TRBV20-1 and TRBJ1-6. Germline V gene lookup returns CDR1 DFQATT and CDR2 SNEGSKA (reference sequence). The CDR3 has 14 residues. The CDR3 here is CSAMIGMWNSPLHF.

CDR3 sequence reads: CASQPGLADNEQFF. The gene calls are TRBV2 and TRBJ2-1; TCRdb picks TRBD2, but there is no DNA to check that call. The CDR3 spans 14 residues. The germline CDR1 and CDR2 sequences are SNHLY and FYNNEI. The variable domain in full, completed from reference TRBV2 and TRBJ2-1, reads EPEVTQTPSHQVTQMGQEVILRCVPISNHLYFYWYRQILGQKVEFLVSFYNNEISEKSEIFDDQFSVERPDGSNFTLKIRSTKLEDSAMYFCASQPGLADNEQFFGPGTRLTVL.

V gene TRBV4-3 combines with J gene TRBJ1-1. Looked up from germline, CDR1 is LGHNA and CDR2 is YSLEER. The CDR3 length is 14 residues. The CDR3 here is CASSQGDGRAEAFF.

Judged by frequency, this clonotype is medium-sized (0.01 to 0.1%). The V and J genes are TRBV6-1 and TRBJ1-2; without DNA, the TCRdb call of TRBD1 cannot be checked. The CDR3 consists of 12 residues. Germline CDR1 and CDR2: MNHNS and SASEGT. The CDR3 protein is CASQTAYYGYTF.

The chain joins TRBV7-2 to TRBJ2-4. The CDR3 is 14 amino acids. Germline lookup yields CDR1 SGHTA and CDR2 FQGNSA. CDR3 protein: CASSFRLAKNIQYF.

V and J are TRBV29-1 and TRBJ2-1. CDR1 and CDR2 (germline): SQVTM, ANQGSEA. The CDR3 has 14 residues. CDR3 protein: CSVDVGSDYNEQFF.